This T cell receptor beta chain originates from a study of T cell responses to AZD1222 COVID-19 vaccine. Repertoires were generated with immunoSEQ multiplex PCR, while TCRdb's copy carries only in-frame clones and drops some. The table shows roughly 100,000 clones, with approximately 86% occurring only once. This clone was counted once. Trimming took off 1 base at V and 8 bases at J, with 10 bases between the two ends. This CDR3 comprises 14 residues. Looked up from germline, CDR1 is SGHRS and CDR2 is YFSETQ. The TCR sequence derives from an adult who received the MenACWY meningococcal vaccine as a control. The chain combines TRBV5-1 with TRBJ1-6; D is unclear. The source was peripheral blood, collected 28 days after the second dose of the MenACWY control vaccine. CDR3 sequence (DNA): TGCGCCAGCAGCTTGAGGTTTAGAGATTCACCCCTCCACTTT. Encoded protein: CASSLRFRDSPLHF. The variable domain in full, completed from reference TRBV5-1 and TRBJ1-6, reads KAGVTQTPRYLIKTRGQQVTLSCSPISGHRSVSWYQQTPGQGLQFLFEYFSETQRNKGNFPGRFSGRQFSNSRSEMNVSTLELGDSALYLCASSLRFRDSPLHFGNGTRLTVT.